This entry features one TCR beta chain sequence. Assay: immunoSEQ multiplex PCR; the TCRdb copy retains only in-frame clones and omits some. The table records roughly 37,000 clones, roughly nine tenths of them present only once. CDR3 length equals 12 residues. Trimming shortened V by 1 base and J by 7 bases, and 7 bases separated the two germline ends. Germline values: CDR1 SGHVS, CDR2 FQNEAQ. These data belong to a study of T cell changes during pregnancy in multiple sclerosis. The sequenced sample was CD4+ T cells from peripheral blood mononuclear cells, obtained in the second trimester of pregnancy. The TCR was taken from a female donor in good health, enrolled as a control in a pregnancy study. The chain links TRBV7-8 to TRBJ1-2; TRBD1 might be the D (5 bases). The CDR3 loop is CASSLDGAGYTF. The CDR3 nucleotides read TGTGCCAGCAGCTTAGATGGGGCTGGCTACACCTTC.